Listed here are 22 T cell receptor beta chains from one sample, sequenced in a study of CD8+ T cells in alopecia areata (dated 2018 in TCRdb). Lesional scalp punch biopsies and peripheral blood were collected from alopecia areata patients. The library was prepared using the immunoSEQ multiplex PCR assay. RNA was extracted from all samples and reverse transcribed into cDNA, which served as template for TCR sequencing. The source is immuneACCESS, and TCRdb retained only in-frame sequences with V and J called. Part of the clones is not carried over; for the studies checked, unresolved V genes explain less than half of this, and the remainder is unexplained. This sample holds about 12,000 clones; about 56% were observed only once. The ten largest make up about an eighth of the sample. The specimen sequenced was skin. These receptors came from a human donor with alopecia areata.

The rearrangement links TRBV7-9 to TRBJ2-7, with D perhaps being TRBD1 or TRBD2 (7 bases each). CDR3 length equals 13 residues. Germline V lookup: CDR1 SEHNR, CDR2 FQNEAQ (reference sequence). V lost 5 bases, J lost 9 bases, and 17 bases lay in between. The CDR3 sequence is CASSPGGQVRQYF. DNA of the CDR3: TGTGCCAGCAGCCCGGGAGGACAGGTCCGGCAGTACTTC.

V and J are TRBV7-2 and TRBJ2-1; TRBD2 matches 9 bases. The CDR3 extends over 19 amino acids. V trimming: 2 bases; J trimming: 7 bases; junction bases outside the gene matches: 18. Germline V gene sequence: CDR1 SGHTA, CDR2 FQGNSA. CDR3 sequence: CASSLSAGGSGWKLNEQFF. The CDR3 nucleotides are TGTGCCAGCAGCTTATCAGCGGGAGGATCCGGCTGGAAGTTGAATGAGCAGTTCTTC.

The chain is built from TRBV7-9 and TRBJ2-1; 7 nucleotides match TRBD2. The length of the CDR3 is 15 residues. Looked up from germline, CDR1 is SEHNR and CDR2 is FQNEAQ (reference sequence). With V trimmed by 5 bases and J by 7 bases, 11 bases remained unmatched. DNA for the CDR3: TGTGCCAGCAGCCAGGCGGGGGAGGGCCTGAATGAGCAGTTCTTC. Translated: CASSQAGEGLNEQFF.

This clone was counted between two and nine times. The J gene is TRBJ2-3, the V gene TRBV29-1; D remains unclear. The CDR3 length is 11 residues. Per germline, CDR1 SQVTM and CDR2 ANQGSEA. With 4 bases removed from V and 9 bases from J, the gap between germline ends came to 11 bases. This CDR3 is CSVGGLQTQYF. The CDR3 DNA is TGCAGCGTTGGGGGTCTACAGACGCAGTATTTT.

There are a few counts of this clone. The rearrangement links TRBV5-1 to TRBJ2-2; 12 bases line up with TRBD2. J was trimmed by 5 bases and V by 3 bases; bases with no gene match: 2. The germline CDR1 and CDR2 sequences are SGHRS and YFSETQ. There are 15 residues in the CDR3. This chain's CDR3 is CASSSGTSGTGELFF. The CDR3 coding sequence is TGCGCCAGCAGCTCCGGGACTAGCGGGACCGGGGAGCTGTTTTTT.

The rearrangement joins TRBV11-3 to TRBJ2-5; no definite D call. Trimming removed 2 bases at V and 2 bases at J, with 12 bases between. The CDR3 loop spans 15 amino acids. The germline V gene has CDR1 SGHNT and CDR2 YENEEA. In DNA, the CDR3 is TGTGCCAGCAGCTTATCCAGTTCGGTTCAAGAGACCCAGTACTTC. It is translated as CASSLSSSVQETQYF.

The V gene is TRBV28, the J gene TRBJ1-3; a possible D gene is TRBD1 (5 bases). This CDR3 has 12 amino acids. Germline V gene lookup returns CDR1 MDHEN and CDR2 SYDVKM. Trimming cost V 2 bases and J 14 bases, with 13 bases left between them. CDR3 loop: CASSLGQQRLYF. The CDR3 bases are TGTGCCAGCAGTTTAGGACAACAAAGATTATATTTT.

Within the sample, this clone is medium-sized. The V call is TRBV7-2, the J call TRBJ2-7, with 7 bases identical to TRBD1. This CDR3 contains 15 residues. Looked up from germline, CDR1 is SGHTA and CDR2 is FQGNSA. Trimming took 1 base from V and 6 from J; bases not matched to a gene: 9. DNA for the CDR3: TGTGCCAGCAGCTTAGGGGAAAGGGGGACAGCCGAGCAGTACTTC. This sequence encodes CASSLGERGTAEQYF.

The V call is TRBV18, the J call TRBJ1-5; tentative D call: TRBD1 (5 bases). The CDR3 is made up of 13 amino acids. V was trimmed by 2 bases and J by 9 bases, leaving 11 bases between them. CDR1 KGHSH and CDR2 LQKENI come from the germline V gene. CDR3 DNA sequence: TGTGCCAGCTCACCATCGCAGGGATCGCCCCAGCATTTT. Residues: CASSPSQGSPQHF.

This clone was found once. V and J are TRBV5-4 and TRBJ2-5, with 16 bases identical to TRBD2. The better agreement between TRBJ2-7 and the DNA end casts doubt on the J call. This CDR3 is built from 16 residues. Germline values: CDR1 SGHNT, CDR2 YYREEE (reference sequence). The CDR3 is CASSGAGTSGRDEQYF. CDR3 in DNA: TGTGCCAGCAGCGGTGCCGGGACTAGCGGGAGGGACGAGCAGTACTTC.

The chain combines TRBV7-2 with TRBJ1-1; TRBD1 is a possible D gene (6 bases). Per germline, CDR1 SGHTA and CDR2 FQGNSA. This CDR3 region has 18 residues. V shed 2 bases and J shed 4 bases, with 23 bases lying between them. In DNA form, the CDR3 reads TGTGCCAGCAGCTTATCAGCGGGGGGCGGGGCCCGGGCCACTGAAGCTTTCTTT. This codes for CASSLSAGGGARATEAFF.

This chain uses TRBV7-2 with TRBJ2-3; D gene uncertain. Germline CDR1 SGHTA, CDR2 FQGNSA. V lost 2 bases and J 3 bases, leaving 15 bases between the germline ends. The CDR3 totals 16 residues. The CDR3 nucleotides are TGTGCCAGCAGCTTATACGGGCGAAAGACAACAGATACGCAGTATTTT. Its translation: CASSLYGRKTTDTQYF. The whole variable domain, filled in from reference TRBV7-2 and TRBJ2-3, reads GAGVSQSPSNKVTEKGKDVELRCDPISGHTALYWYRQSLGQGLEFLIYFQGNSAPDKSGLPSDRFSAERTGGSVSTLTIQRTQQEDSAVYLCASSLYGRKTTDTQYFGPGTRLTVL.

The chain links TRBV6-5 to TRBJ2-1; no definite D call. Germline CDR1 is MNHEY and CDR2 is SVGAGI. The CDR3 extends over 11 amino acids. Trimming cost V 6 bases and J 4 bases, with 4 bases left between them. CDR3 DNA sequence: TGTGCCAGCAGAAATTACAATGAGCAGTTCTTC. Protein sequence: CASRNYNEQFF.

The rearrangement uses TRBV7-6 and TRBJ2-7, with D perhaps matching TRBD1 (7 bases). V lost 3 bases and J 0 bases, leaving 12 bases between the germline ends. Germline CDR1 and CDR2: SGHVS and FNYEAQ. This CDR3 is built from 15 residues. This CDR3 reads CASSLGRDSSYEQYF. The CDR3 DNA is TGTGCCAGCAGCTTGGGGCGGGACAGCTCCTACGAGCAGTACTTC.

V is TRBV15 and J is TRBJ1-2, with D unclear. This CDR3 comprises 11 residues. Germline V gene data show CDR1 as LNHNV and CDR2 as YYDKDF (reference sequence). Trimming left V 1 base short and J 8 bases short, with 5 bases between. The CDR3 bases are TGTGCCACCAGCAGAGGGGAAGGCTACACCTTC. Translating gives CATSRGEGYTF. Filled out from reference TRBV15 and TRBJ1-2, the complete variable domain reads DAMVIQNPRYQVTQFGKPVTLSCSQTLNHNVMYWYQQKSSQAPKLLFHYYDKDFNNEADTPDNFQSRRPNTSFCFLDIRSPGLGDTAMYLCATSRGEGYTFGSGTRLTVV.

This chain joins TRBV19 and TRBJ1-6, with D possibly matching TRBD1 (6 bases). The germline gives CDR1 LNHDA, CDR2 SQIVND (reference sequence). V lost 1 base and J lost 7, with 20 bases in between. This CDR3 contains 18 residues. The CDR3 coding sequence is TGTGCCAGTAGTATAGGGAGCGCCGGACAGACGGGGAATTCACCCCTCCACTTT. Encoded protein: CASSIGSAGQTGNSPLHF.

V and J are TRBV11-3 and TRBJ1-5; 7 nucleotides match TRBD1. Germline CDR1 reads SGHNT; CDR2 reads YENEEA. After removal of 1 base from V and 7 bases from J, the junction contained 10 bases not matched to a gene. The CDR3 loop spans 16 amino acids. The CDR3 DNA is TGTGCCAGCAGCTTAGGCCTAGACAGGGCTACACAGCCCCAGCATTTT. This sequence encodes CASSLGLDRATQPQHF.

The V gene is TRBV6-6, the J gene TRBJ2-7, with no clear D. The ends were cut back, 0 bases at V and 2 bases at J, with 5 bases in the middle. Looked up from germline, CDR1 is MNHNY and CDR2 is SVGAGI (reference sequence). The length of the CDR3 is 13 residues. This CDR3 reads CASSYSLTYEQYF. The CDR3, as DNA: TGTGCCAGCAGTTACTCTCTTACCTACGAGCAGTACTTC.

This clone has only a few counts. The chain is built from TRBV6-6 and TRBJ1-2, with 10 bases matching TRBD1. The V and J ends lost 5 bases and 4 bases, in that order; junction bases with no gene match: 10. The CDR3 consists of 16 residues. Germline V gene sequence: CDR1 MNHNY, CDR2 SVGAGI (reference sequence). CDR3 DNA: TGTGCCAGCAGTCCAGGGGGGACAGGGGTACTCTATGGCTACACCTTC. This encodes CASSPGGTGVLYGYTF.

This clone was counted a few times. J is TRBJ2-7 and V is TRBV18; D possibly corresponds to TRBD2 (6 bases). The CDR3 is 17 residues long. Germline values: CDR1 KGHSH, CDR2 LQKENI. The V end was cut by 0 bases, the J end by 0 bases, with 15 bases between. Written as DNA, the CDR3 is TGTGCCAGCTCACCACCCGGCCCCGGGGGAAGCTCCTACGAGCAGTACTTC. The encoded protein is CASSPPGPGGSSYEQYF. Full variable domain (rest looked up from reference TRBV18 and TRBJ2-7): NAGVMQNPRHLVRRRGQEARLRCSPMKGHSHVYWYRQLPEEGLKFMVYLQKENIIDESGMPKERFSAEFPKEGPSILRIQQVVRGDSAAYFCASSPPGPGGSSYEQYFGPGTRLTVT.

This clone was seen just once. CDR3 nucleotides: TGCGCCAGCAGCTTGATGACAGGGTCCAATTCACCCCTCCACTTT. This translates into CASSLMTGSNSPLHF. The chain is built from TRBV5-1 and TRBJ1-6, with 7 bases identical to TRBD1. The V gene end was trimmed by 1 base and the J gene end by 7 bases; junction bases not matched to a gene: 5. The CDR3 covers 15 residues. Germline CDR1 is SGHRS and CDR2 is YFSETQ.

This clone was seen more than once but under ten times. The rearrangement links TRBV7-9 to TRBJ2-3, with TRBD2 identical over 9 bases. The CDR3 has 17 amino acids. V trimming: 5 bases; J trimming: 2 bases; junction bases outside the gene matches: 11. Germline V gene data show CDR1 as SEHNR and CDR2 as FQNEAQ (reference sequence). CDR3 coding DNA: TGTGCCAGCAGCACCAGGGAGCGGGGGGCGCCCACAGATACGCAGTATTTT. It yields the protein CASSTRERGAPTDTQYF.